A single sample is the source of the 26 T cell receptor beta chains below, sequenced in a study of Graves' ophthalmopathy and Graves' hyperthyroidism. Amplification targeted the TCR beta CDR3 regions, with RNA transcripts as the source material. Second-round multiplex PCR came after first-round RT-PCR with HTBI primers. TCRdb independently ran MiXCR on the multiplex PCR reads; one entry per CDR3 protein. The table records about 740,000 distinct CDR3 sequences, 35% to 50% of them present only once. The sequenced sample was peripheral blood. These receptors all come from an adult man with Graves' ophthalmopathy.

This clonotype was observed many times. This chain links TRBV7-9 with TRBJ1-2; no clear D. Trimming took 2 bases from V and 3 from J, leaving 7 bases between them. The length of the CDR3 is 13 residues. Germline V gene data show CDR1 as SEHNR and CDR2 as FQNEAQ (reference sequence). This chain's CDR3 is CASSLSVYYGYTF. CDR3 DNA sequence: TGTGCCAGCAGCTTATCCGTCTACTATGGCTACACCTTC.

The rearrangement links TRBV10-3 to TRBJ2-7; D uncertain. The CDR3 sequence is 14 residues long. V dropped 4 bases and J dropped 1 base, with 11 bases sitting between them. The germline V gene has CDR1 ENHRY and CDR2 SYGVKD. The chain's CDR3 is CAISGPWDSYEQYF. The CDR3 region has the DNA TGTGCCATCAGTGGGCCATGGGATTCCTACGAGCAGTACTTC.

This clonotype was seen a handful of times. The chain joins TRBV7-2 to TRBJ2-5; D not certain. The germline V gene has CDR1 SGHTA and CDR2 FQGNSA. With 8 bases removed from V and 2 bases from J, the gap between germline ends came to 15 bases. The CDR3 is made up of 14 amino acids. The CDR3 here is CASSGRLSQETQYF. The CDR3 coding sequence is TGTGCCAGCTCAGGTCGACTCAGTCAAGAGACCCAGTACTTC.

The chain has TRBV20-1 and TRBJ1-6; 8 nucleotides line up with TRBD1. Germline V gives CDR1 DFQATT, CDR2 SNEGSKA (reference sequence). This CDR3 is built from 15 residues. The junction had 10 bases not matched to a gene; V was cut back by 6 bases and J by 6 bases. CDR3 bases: TGCAGTGCCCCGCCCCCGACAGGGGTTAATTCACCCCTCCACTTT. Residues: CSAPPPTGVNSPLHF.

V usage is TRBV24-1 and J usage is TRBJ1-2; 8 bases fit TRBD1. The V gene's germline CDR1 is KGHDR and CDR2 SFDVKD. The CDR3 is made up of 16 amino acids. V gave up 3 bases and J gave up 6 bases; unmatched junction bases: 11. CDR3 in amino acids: CATSDPPGQGSHGYTF. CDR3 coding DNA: TGTGCCACCAGTGATCCCCCCGGACAGGGCTCCCATGGCTACACCTTC.

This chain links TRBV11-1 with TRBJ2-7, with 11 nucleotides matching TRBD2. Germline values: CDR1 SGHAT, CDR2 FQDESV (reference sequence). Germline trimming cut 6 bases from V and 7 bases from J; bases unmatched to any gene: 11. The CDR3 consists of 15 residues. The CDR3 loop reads CASRPTSGSRGEQYF. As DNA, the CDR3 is TGTGCCAGCAGGCCAACTAGCGGGAGTCGAGGAGAGCAGTACTTC. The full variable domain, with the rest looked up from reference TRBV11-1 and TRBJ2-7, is EAEVAQSPRYKITEKSQAVAFWCDPISGHATLYWYRQILGQGPELLVQFQDESVVDDSQLPKDRFSAERLKGVDSTLKIQPAELGDSAMYLCASRPTSGSRGEQYFGPGTRLTVT.

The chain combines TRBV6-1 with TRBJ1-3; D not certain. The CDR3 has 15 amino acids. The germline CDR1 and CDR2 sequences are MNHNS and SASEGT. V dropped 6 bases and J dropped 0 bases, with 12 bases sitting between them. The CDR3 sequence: CASRRLRGSGNTIYF. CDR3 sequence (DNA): TGTGCCAGCAGGCGGCTCCGAGGCTCTGGAAACACCATATATTTT.

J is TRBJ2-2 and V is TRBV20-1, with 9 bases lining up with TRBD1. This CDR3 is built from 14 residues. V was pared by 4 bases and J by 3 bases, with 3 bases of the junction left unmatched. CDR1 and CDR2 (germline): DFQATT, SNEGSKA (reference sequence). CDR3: CSAMGQGDTGELFF. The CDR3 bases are TGCAGTGCTATGGGACAGGGAGACACCGGGGAGCTGTTTTTT.

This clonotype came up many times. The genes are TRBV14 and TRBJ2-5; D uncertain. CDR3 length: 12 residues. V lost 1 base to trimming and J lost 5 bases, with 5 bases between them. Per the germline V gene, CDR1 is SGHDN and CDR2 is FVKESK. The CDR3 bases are TGTGCCAGCAGCCAAGTTGGGGAGACCCAGTACTTC. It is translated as CASSQVGETQYF.

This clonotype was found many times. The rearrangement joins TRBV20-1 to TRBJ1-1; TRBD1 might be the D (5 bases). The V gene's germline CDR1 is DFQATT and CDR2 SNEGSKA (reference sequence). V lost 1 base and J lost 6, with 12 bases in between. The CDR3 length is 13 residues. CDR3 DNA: TGCAGTGCTAGAGGGGGGAAATTCGCTGAAGCTTTCTTT. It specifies CSARGGKFAEAFF.

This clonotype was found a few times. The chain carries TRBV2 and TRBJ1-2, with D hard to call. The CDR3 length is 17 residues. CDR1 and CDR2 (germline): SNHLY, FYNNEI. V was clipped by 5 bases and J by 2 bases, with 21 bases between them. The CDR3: CASSYSGPVAANYGYTF. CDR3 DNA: TGTGCCAGCAGTTACTCCGGACCAGTGGCCGCAAACTATGGCTACACCTTC.

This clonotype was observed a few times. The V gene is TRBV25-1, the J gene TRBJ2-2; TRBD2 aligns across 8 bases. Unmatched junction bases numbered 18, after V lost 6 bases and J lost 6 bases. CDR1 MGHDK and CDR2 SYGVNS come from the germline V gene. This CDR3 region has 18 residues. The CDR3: CASSPGKRTGGRAGELFF. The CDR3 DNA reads TGTGCCAGCAGCCCTGGCAAGAGGACGGGAGGGCGCGCCGGGGAGCTGTTTTTT. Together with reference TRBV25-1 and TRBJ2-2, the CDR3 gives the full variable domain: EADIYQTPRYLVIGTGKKITLECSQTMGHDKMYWYQQDPGMELHLIHYSYGVNSTEKGDLSSESTVSRIRTEHFPLTLESARPSHTSQYLCASSPGKRTGGRAGELFFGEGSRLTVL.

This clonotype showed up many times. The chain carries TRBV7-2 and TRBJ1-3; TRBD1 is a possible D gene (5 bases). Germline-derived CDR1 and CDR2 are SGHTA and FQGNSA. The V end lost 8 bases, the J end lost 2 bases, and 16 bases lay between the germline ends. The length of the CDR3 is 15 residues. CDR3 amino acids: CASGGGVSPGNTIYF. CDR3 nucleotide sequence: TGTGCCAGCGGGGGGGGGGTGTCGCCTGGAAACACCATATATTTT.

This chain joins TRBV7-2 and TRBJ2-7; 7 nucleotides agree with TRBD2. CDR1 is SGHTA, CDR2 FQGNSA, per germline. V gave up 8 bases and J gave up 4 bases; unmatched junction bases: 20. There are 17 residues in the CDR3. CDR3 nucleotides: TGTGCCAGCGCCAGTGCTAGAGATGTGGGAGGGTTGTACGAGCAGTACTTC. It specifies CASASARDVGGLYEQYF.

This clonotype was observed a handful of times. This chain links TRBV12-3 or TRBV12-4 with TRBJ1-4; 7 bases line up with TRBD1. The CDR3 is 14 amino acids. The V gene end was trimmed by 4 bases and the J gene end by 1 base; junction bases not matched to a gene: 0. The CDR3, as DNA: TGTGCCAGCAGTTGGACAGGAACTAATGAAAAACTGTTTTTT. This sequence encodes CASSWTGTNEKLFF.

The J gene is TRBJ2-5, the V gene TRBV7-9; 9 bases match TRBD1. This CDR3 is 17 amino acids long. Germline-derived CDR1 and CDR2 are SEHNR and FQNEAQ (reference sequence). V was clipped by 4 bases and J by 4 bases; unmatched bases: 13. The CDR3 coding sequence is TGTGCCAGCAGCTCCACATCTTACAGGGGGCAGGTAGAGACCCAGTACTTC. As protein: CASSSTSYRGQVETQYF.

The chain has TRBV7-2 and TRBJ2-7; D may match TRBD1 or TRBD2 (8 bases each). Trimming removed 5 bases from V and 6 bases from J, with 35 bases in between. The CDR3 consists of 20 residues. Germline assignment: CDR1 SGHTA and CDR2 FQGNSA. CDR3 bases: TGTGCCAGCAGCCCCCCTGGACAGGGACTAATAGCGGGACTGCCCTGCGAGCAGTACTTC. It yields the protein CASSPPGQGLIAGLPCEQYF.

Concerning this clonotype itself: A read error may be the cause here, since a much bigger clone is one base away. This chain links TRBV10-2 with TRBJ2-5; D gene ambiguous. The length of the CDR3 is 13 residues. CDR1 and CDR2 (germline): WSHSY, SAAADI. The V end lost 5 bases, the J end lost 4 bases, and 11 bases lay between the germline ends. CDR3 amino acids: CASSFQDGETQYF. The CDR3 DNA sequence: TGCGCCAGCAGTTTCCAGGACGGAGAGACCCAGTACTTC.

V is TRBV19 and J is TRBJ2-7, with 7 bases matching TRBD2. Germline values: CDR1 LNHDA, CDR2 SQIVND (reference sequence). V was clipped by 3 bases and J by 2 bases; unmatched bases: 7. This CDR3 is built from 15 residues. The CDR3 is CASSMMSGATYEQYF. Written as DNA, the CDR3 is TGTGCCAGTAGTATGATGAGCGGGGCTACCTACGAGCAGTACTTC. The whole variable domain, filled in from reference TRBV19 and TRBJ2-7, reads DGGITQSPKYLFRKEGQNVTLSCEQNLNHDAMYWYRQDPGQGLRLIYYSQIVNDFQKGDIAEGYSVSREKKESFPLTVTSAQKNPTAFYLCASSMMSGATYEQYFGPGTRLTVT.

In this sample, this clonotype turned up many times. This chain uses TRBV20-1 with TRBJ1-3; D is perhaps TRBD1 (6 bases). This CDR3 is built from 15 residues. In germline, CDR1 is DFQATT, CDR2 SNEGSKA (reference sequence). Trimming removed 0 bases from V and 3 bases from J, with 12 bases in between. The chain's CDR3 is CSARETGIRGNTIYF. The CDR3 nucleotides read TGCAGTGCTAGAGAGACAGGCATTCGTGGAAACACCATATATTTT.

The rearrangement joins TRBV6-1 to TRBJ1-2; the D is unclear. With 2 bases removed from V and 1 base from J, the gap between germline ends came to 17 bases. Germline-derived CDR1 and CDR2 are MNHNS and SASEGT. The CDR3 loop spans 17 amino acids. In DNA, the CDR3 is TGTGCCAGCAGTGAATTCAACGCGGAGATAGATAACTATGGCTACACCTTC. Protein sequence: CASSEFNAEIDNYGYTF.

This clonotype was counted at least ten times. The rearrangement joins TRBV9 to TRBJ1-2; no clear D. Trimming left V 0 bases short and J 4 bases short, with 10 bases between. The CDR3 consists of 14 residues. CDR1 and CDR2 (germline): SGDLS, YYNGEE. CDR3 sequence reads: CASSVGKGSYGYTF. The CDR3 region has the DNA TGTGCCAGCAGCGTAGGGAAGGGATCCTATGGCTACACCTTC.

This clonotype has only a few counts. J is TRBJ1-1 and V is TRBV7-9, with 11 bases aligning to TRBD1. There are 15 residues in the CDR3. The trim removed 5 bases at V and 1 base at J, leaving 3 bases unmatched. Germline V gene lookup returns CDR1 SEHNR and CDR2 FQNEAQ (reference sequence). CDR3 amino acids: CASSGTGGWNTEAFF. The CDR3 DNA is TGTGCCAGCAGCGGGACAGGGGGTTGGAACACTGAAGCTTTCTTT.

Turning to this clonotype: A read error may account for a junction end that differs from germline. CDR3 region: CASSYLLGSGWNSDEQYF. In nucleotides, the CDR3 is TGTGCCAGCAGTTACCTCCTGGGAAGCGGGTGGAATTCGGACGAGCAGTACTTC. The chain uses TRBV10-3 and TRBJ2-7; D perhaps matches TRBD2 (6 bases). The CDR3 totals 18 residues. Germline assignment: CDR1 ENHRY and CDR2 SYGVKD.

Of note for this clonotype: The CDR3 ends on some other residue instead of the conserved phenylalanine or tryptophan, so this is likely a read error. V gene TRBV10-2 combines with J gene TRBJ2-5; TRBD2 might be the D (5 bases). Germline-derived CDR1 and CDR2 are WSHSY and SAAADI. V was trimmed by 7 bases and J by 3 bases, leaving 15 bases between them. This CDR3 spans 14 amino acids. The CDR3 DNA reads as TGCGCCAGCACCATCACACGGGGAGAAGAGACCCAGTACTCC. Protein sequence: CASTITRGEETQYS.

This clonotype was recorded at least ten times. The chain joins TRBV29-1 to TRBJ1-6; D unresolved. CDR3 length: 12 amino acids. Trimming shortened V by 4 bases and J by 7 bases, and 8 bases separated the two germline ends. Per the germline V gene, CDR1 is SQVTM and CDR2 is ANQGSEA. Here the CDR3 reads CSVGQSNSPLHF. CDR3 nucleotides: TGCAGCGTTGGCCAGAGCAATTCACCCCTCCACTTT.